The present T cell receptor (beta chain) was sequenced within a study of CD8+CD57+ T cells in acquired aplastic anemia. Study as a whole: Sorting CD4+ and CD8+ cells gave DNA averaging about 3.3 ug. Findings and caveats of the study: Overlapping CD8+ CDR3 repertoires of patients and controls contained approximately 28 shared sequences.

Those patients picked for sequencing had displayed CD8+CD57+ cell expansion on flow cytometry. Acquired aplastic anemia of severe grade affected all patients. No patient had been given any therapy when blood was sampled. As regards this clonotype: Its antigen is as yet unknown. Relative to the germline gene, one junction end is altered; a read error may explain this.

CDR1 SGHTA and CDR2 FQGNSA come from the germline V gene. This CDR3 region has 13 residues. Genomic DNA constituted the template upon which TCR beta VDJ and CDR3 profiling was performed. A single record per CDR3 protein comes from TCRdb applying MiXCR to the reads. The sample consists of about 270,000 distinct CDR3 sequences, 65% to 90% of them appearing once. The specimen sequenced was sorted CD4+, CD8+, or CD8+CD57+ T cells (not recorded which) from PBMCs. The sequence came from a human donor with aplastic anemia. The rearrangement joins TRBV7-2 to TRBJ2-3; 7 bases fit TRBD1. The DNA of the CDR3 is TGTGCCAGCGGCGTAGGGGGCACAGCCGCGCCGCAGTTT. It yields the protein CASGVGGTAAPQF.